This TCR beta chain was recovered during a study of cytomegalovirus exposure and HLA in healthy donors. Notes on the study in general: V- and J-gene trimming in TCR beta was tied to a missense DCLRE1C variant by an analysis performed later.

PCR amplification relied on 60 Vbeta primers (plus 13 Jbeta primers). Clones were sequenced by immunoSEQ multiplex PCR, and TCRdb holds only the in-frame ones, with some missing. The sample contains some 180,000 clones, about 85% of which appear only once. This CDR3 is 15 amino acids long. V was clipped by 2 bases and J by 2 bases, with 10 bases between them. The V gene's germline CDR1 is SGHRS and CDR2 YFSETQ. As to this clone: Its antigen remains unidentified. Other DNA sequences of this sample code for an identical CDR3.

The sequence was obtained from a boy younger than 10 in good health and CMV-seronegative. V and J are TRBV5-1 and TRBJ2-2; weak D call: TRBD2 (5 bases). Sequenced: PBMCs. The CDR3 sequence is CASSLGAANTGELFF. The CDR3 DNA is TGCGCCAGCAGCTTAGGAGCGGCCAACACCGGGGAGCTGTTTTTT.